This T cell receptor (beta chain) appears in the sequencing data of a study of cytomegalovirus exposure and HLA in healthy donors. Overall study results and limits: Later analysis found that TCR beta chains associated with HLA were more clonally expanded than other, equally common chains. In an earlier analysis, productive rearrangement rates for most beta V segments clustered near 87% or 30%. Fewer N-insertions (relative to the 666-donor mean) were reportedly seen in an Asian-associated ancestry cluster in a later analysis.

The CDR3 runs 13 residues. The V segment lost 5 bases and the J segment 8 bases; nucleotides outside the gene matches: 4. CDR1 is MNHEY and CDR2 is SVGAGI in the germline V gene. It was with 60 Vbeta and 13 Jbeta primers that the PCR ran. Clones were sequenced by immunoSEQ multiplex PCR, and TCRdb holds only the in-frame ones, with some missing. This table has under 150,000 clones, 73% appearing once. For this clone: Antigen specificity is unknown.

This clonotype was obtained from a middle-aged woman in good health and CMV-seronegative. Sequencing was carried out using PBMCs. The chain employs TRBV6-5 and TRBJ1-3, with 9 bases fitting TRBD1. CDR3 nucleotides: TGTGCCAGCAGTCGACAGGGGGTGGACACCATATATTTT. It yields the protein CASSRQGVDTIYF.